A single TCR beta chain is shown here with its context. This receptor's antigen is unknown. No base quality values were provided; no much bigger clone lies one nucleotide off. The CDR3 spans 14 residues, from the cysteine through the phenylalanine. The read is trimmed to its CDR3 DNA, 42 bases read in frame from base 1. V is reduced by 4 bases and J by 0 bases, leaving a spacing of 11 bases between them. As encoded in the germline V gene, CDR1 is SGHDT while CDR2 is YYEEEE. Whole blood was collected in K2EDTA tubes by collaborating institutions according to the institutions' own protocols. For TCRbeta analysis, collaborators shipped samples in one of three forms: frozen whole blood, isolated PBMCs, or DNA extracted from either of those sample types. These data originate in a study of blood T cell repertoires in COVID-19 (dated by TCRdb to the early 2020s). About the full investigation: Samples from collaborators originated in the United States, Italy and Spain and spanned both the acute and convalescent phases of COVID-19. Sample metadata almost always included a de-identified subject ID, COVID-19 status, age in years and sex. The samples were drawn from two sources: the first 160 participants of the ongoing ImmuneRACE study, and 950 to 1,500 subjects contributed by 6 global collaborators. A freely available public database, intended as a resource for researchers studying the immune response to SARS-CoV-2, is where the repertoires were released. Where HLA class I and class II types were available, the types were taken from metadata supplied by the sample provider, not from assay-based typing. The material from the prospective study consisted of cDNA or gDNA derived from T cells, B-cell-depleted T cells, or PBMCs. Deeply sampled blood TCRbeta repertoires from subjects exposed to, actively infected with, or recovered from COVID-19 were included in the dataset. Study-wide conclusions, independent of this receptor: The quantity of clinical and demographic metadata differed by source and by participant and was supplied without curation.

TCRbeta CDR3 regions were amplified from genomic DNA using the immunoSEQ Assay, a bias-controlled multiplex PCR. The published analysis was carried out like this. The number of nucleated cells in each sample was estimated from the amplification of reference gene primers within the assay. To quantify the absolute abundance of each unique TCRbeta CDR3 rearrangement, sequence reads were collapsed and filtered. For each sample, productive Simpson clonality was calculated as the square root of Simpson's diversity index over productive rearrangements. In its TCRdb copy, this immuneACCESS table keeps in-frame sequences only and misses some clones. Where compared with another copy, unresolved V genes explain less than half of these, and the others have no known cause. The V and J calls and clone size were taken over from that table, and D and trimming were inferred from the DNA. This sample gives some 150,000 clones in total; 87% of them show up just once. The ten top clones hold about 4.1% of the sample.

The chain joins TRBV5-6 to TRBJ2-7; the D gene is perhaps TRBD2, from 5 matching bases. This TCR was sampled from a woman aged 60-75 years with active or convalescent COVID-19. The sequenced material came from peripheral blood. The CDR3 reads as follows: CASSPGLGSYEQYF. The DNA sequence follows: TGTGCCAGCAGCCCCGGACTTGGCTCCTACGAGCAGTACTTC.